The clone carrying this T cell receptor beta chain was detected once. Its target is not known. This specimen belongs to a study of CD4 T cells in relation to SARS-CoV-2 and coronaviruses. Measured with immunoSEQ multiplex PCR; TCRdb has only the in-frame clones, and not every one. The sample has 25,000 to 30,000 clones; 65% to 80% are singletons. The length of the CDR3 is 15 residues. Germline-derived CDR1 and CDR2 are SGHDT and YYEEEE. V gave up 2 bases and J gave up 4 bases, with 15 bases separating them. Unexposed donor CD4+ T cells date from about 2011-2018, before the COVID-19 pandemic. CD4+ T cells were isolated from the cells after about ten days of culture.

The receptor's source is a human donor in good health. This sequence joins TRBV5-6 and TRBJ2-5; no clear D gene. What was sequenced was CD4+ T cells from PBMCs, cultured in vitro. Here the CDR3 DNA reads TGTGCCAGCAGCTTTGGAGTGATCCCAGGAGAGACCCAGTACTTC. It yields the protein CASSFGVIPGETQYF.